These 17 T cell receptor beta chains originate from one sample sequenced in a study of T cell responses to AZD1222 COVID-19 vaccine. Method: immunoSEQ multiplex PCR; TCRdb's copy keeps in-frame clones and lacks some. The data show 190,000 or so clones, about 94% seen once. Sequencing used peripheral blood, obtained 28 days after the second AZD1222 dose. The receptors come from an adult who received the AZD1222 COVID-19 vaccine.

The CDR3 DNA reads TGTGCCAGCAGCCTAAGTACCGGGACAGGGGGAAGAGATGAAAAACTGTTTTTT. Residues: CASSLSTGTGGRDEKLFF. This chain joins TRBV13 and TRBJ1-4, with 11 bases aligning to TRBD1. Per the germline V gene, CDR1 is PRHDT and CDR2 is FYEKMQ (reference sequence). CDR3 length equals 18 residues. V trimming: 5 bases; J trimming: 6 bases; junction bases outside the gene matches: 14.

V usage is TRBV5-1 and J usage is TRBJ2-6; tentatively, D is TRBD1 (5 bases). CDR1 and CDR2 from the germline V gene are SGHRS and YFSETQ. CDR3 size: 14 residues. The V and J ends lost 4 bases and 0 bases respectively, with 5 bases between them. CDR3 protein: CASSDSSGANVLTF. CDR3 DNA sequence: TGCGCCAGCAGCGACAGCTCTGGGGCCAACGTCCTGACTTTC.

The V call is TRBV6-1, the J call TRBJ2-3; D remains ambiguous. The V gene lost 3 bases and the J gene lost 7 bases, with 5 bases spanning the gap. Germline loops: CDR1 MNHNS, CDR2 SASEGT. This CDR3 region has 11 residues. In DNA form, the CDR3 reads TGTGCCAGCAGTGACGTATATACGCAGTATTTT. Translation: CASSDVYTQYF.

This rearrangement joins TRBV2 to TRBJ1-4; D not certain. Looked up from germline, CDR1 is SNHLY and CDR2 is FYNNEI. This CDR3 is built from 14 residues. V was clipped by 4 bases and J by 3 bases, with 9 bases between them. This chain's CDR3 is CASSGVQANEKLFF. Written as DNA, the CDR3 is TGTGCCAGCAGTGGCGTGCAGGCTAATGAAAAACTGTTTTTT.

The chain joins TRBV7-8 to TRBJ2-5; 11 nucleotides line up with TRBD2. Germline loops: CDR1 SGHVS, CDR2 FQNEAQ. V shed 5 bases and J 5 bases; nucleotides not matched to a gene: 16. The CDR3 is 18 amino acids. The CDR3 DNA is TGTGCCAGCAGCCCAGGATCCCTAGCGGGGGGCTGGCGGGAGACCCAGTACTTC. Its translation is CASSPGSLAGGWRETQYF.

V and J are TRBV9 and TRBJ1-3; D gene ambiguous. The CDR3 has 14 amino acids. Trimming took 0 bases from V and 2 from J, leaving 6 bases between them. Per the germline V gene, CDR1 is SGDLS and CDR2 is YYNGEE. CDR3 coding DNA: TGTGCCAGCAGCGTAGTTGGTACTGGAAACACCATATATTTT. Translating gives CASSVVGTGNTIYF.

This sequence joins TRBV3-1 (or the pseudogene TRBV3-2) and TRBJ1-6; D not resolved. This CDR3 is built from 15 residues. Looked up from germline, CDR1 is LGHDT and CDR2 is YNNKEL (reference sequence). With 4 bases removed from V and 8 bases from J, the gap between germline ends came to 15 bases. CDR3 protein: CASSPGSAADSPLHF. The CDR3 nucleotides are TGTGCCAGCAGCCCCGGGTCTGCCGCGGATTCACCCCTCCACTTT.

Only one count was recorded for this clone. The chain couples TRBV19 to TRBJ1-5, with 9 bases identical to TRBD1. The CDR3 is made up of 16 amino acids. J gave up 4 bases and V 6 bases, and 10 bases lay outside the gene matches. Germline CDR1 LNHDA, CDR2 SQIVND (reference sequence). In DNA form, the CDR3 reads TGTGCCAGTAGCGGACAGGGGAACCCTGCAAATCAGCCCCAGCATTTT. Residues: CASSGQGNPANQPQHF.

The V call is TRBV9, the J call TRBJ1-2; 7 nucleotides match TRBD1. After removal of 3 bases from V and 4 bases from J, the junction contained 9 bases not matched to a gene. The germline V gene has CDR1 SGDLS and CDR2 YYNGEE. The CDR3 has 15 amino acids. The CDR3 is CASSDLAGGGYGYTF. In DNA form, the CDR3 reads TGTGCCAGCAGCGACCTGGCAGGGGGTGGCTATGGCTACACCTTC.

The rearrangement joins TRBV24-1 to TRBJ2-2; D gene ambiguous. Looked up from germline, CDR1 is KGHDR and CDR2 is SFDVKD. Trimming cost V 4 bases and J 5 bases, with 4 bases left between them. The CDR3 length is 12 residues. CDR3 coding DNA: TGTGCCACCAGTGAGGGTACCGGGGAGCTGTTTTTT. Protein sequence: CATSEGTGELFF.

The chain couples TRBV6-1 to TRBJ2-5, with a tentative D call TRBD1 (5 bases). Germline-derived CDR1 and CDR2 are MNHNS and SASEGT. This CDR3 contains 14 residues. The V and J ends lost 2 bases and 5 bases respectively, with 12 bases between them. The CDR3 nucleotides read TGTGCCAGCAGTGAAAGGTTGGCAGGGGAGACCCAGTACTTC. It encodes CASSERLAGETQYF.

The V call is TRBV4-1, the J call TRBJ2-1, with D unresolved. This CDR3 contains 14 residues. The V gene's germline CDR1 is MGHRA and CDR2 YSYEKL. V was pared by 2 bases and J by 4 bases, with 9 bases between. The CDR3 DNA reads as TGCGCCAGCAGCCAAATAGCAGGATACAATGAGCAGTTCTTC. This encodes CASSQIAGYNEQFF.

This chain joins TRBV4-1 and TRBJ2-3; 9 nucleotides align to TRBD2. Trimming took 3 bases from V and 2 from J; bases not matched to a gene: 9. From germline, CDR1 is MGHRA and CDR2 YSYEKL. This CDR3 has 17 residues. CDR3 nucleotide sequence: TGCGCCAGCAGCCACCGCTCAGCTAGCGGGGACACAGATACGCAGTATTTT. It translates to CASSHRSASGDTDTQYF.

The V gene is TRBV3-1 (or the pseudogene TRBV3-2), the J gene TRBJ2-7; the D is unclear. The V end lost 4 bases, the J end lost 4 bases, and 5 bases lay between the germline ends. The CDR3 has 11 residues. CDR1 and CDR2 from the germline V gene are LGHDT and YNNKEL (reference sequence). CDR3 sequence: CASSLLYEQYF. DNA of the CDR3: TGTGCCAGCAGCCTATTGTACGAGCAGTACTTC.

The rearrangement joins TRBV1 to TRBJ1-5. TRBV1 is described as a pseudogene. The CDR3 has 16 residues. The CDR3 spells CTSSQTPGTQVGPQHF. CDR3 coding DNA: TGCACCAGCAGCCAAACCCCCGGGACCCAGGTGGGGCCCCAGCATTTT.

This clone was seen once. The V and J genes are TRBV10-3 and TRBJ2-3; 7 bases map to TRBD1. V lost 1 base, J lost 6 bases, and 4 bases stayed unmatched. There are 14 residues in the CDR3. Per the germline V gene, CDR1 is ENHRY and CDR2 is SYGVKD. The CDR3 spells CAISEYRGSDTQYF. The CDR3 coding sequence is TGTGCCATCAGTGAGTACAGGGGCTCGGATACGCAGTATTTT.

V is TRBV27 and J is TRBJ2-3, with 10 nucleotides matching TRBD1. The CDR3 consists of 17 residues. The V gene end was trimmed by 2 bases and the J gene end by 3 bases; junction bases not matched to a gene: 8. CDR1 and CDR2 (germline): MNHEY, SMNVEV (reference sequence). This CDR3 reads CASSLIRAGQGTDTQYF. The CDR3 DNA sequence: TGTGCCAGCAGTTTAATTCGAGCGGGACAGGGGACAGATACGCAGTATTTT.